This paragraph covers one T cell receptor (beta chain) sequence. Repertoires were generated with immunoSEQ multiplex PCR, while TCRdb's copy carries only in-frame clones and drops some. The sample includes 60,000 to 80,000 clones, around four fifths of them seen just once. This entry is derived from a study of early stage breast cancer tumors. The overall study: The ER+/PR+/HER2- tumors included fewer than 10 ductal and a handful of lobular carcinomas.

V was clipped by 3 bases and J by 7 bases; unmatched bases: 7. Per germline, CDR1 KGHSH and CDR2 LQKENI. The CDR3 is 15 amino acids. The sequencing sample was made of blood. This receptor was identified in a person aged 55 to 75 with breast cancer. This sequence joins TRBV18 and TRBJ2-2, with TRBD2 matching 8 bases. CDR3 loop: CASSPWGLVGGELFF. DNA of the CDR3: TGTGCCAGCTCACCTTGGGGACTAGTAGGCGGGGAGCTGTTTTTT.